This TCR beta chain was captured in a study of CD8+ T cells in alopecia areata (dated by TCRdb to the late 2010s). For context, the study as a whole: Treated patients were enrolled in an open-label pilot trial of oral tofacitinib at 5 to 10 mg twice daily for moderate-to-severe alopecia areata. immunoSEQ multiplex PCR using 35 Vbeta forward primers and 13 Jbeta reverse primers was used to amplify TCRbeta CDR3 regions. Patients received tofacitinib for 6 to 18 months and were then followed off drug for 6 months to check for delayed response and recurrence. The study used high-throughput TCRbeta sequencing to examine T cell clonal expansion in alopecia areata, in both the C3H/HeJ mouse model and human patients. Biopsies were taken from tofacitinib-treated patients at baseline and again at 4 and 24 weeks into treatment, and several of those patients also had a later scalp biopsy. Scalp clonality was compared across normal scalp (n=4), patchy alopecia areata scalp (n=8), and alopecia totalis/universalis scalp (n=8). RNA was extracted with the PAXgene miRNA kit for fixed scalp, the miRNeasy kit for PBMCs, and the RNeasy kit for mouse skin. Scalp tissue and sorted CD4+ and CD8+ peripheral blood T cells from patchy and totalis/universalis alopecia areata patients and from healthy controls were covered by human TCRbeta sequencing.

The library was built by means of the immunoSEQ multiplex PCR assay. To provide template for TCR sequencing, every sample had RNA extracted and reverse transcribed into cDNA. First-strand cDNA was synthesized using SuperScript III with a 2:1 mix of oligo-dT and random hexamers. Amplification bias was assessed with a synthetic immune receptor repertoire, and residual bias was removed computationally. In the authors' own workflow: Raw reads were preprocessed for error removal, and CDR3 was defined according to IMGT conventions as running from the conserved cysteine to phenylalanine. Clonality was computed by normalizing Shannon entropy by log2 of the number of productive unique TCRs and subtracting the result from 1. CD4 or CD8 identity of scalp clones was inferred by cross-referencing scalp TCRbeta sequences with sorted blood CD4 and CD8 repertoires. As stored in TCRdb, this immuneACCESS dataset retains in-frame rearrangements with V and J assigned. A fraction of the clones does not appear; measured against another copy, unresolved V genes explain less than half of the discrepancy, and the remainder lacks a known reason. The DNA was the basis for D and trimming; V, J and clone size are from that table. This sample gives over 150,000 clones in total; almost 65% of them show up just once. Jointly, the top ten make up 1.5% to 2% of the sample.

The sample's time point, from its label and the paper: baseline before oral tofacitinib. Lesional scalp punch biopsies and peripheral blood were collected from alopecia areata patients. After PBMCs were isolated by density centrifugation and stained for CD3, CD4 and CD8, a FACSAria was used to sort CD4+ and CD8+ T cells. About this clone itself: No cognate antigen has been identified for it. Nothing much larger sits one base from this clone, and base qualities are not available.

Broader findings and caveats from the paper: Unlike mouse skin, which is dominated by gammadelta T cells, normal human skin has resident alphabeta T cells that are also sequenced, and this complicates analysis of the scalp TCR repertoire. Shared TCR sequences between patients were less evident than in mice, which may be partly attributable to HLA diversity in the patient population. Higher clonality and more expanded CD8+ clones were observed in lesional scalp than in normal scalp, particularly in alopecia totalis/universalis, a finding suggestive of antigenic drive.

V is cut back by 2 bases and J by 1 base, with 16 bases in the junction unmatched. The CDR3 sequence holds 19 residues, the cysteine and phenylalanine included. Only CDR3 DNA is held: 57 bases, read in frame from base 1. CDR1 and CDR2 were assigned from the germline V gene (reference sequence) as GTSNPN and SVGIG. The receptor comes from a human donor with alopecia areata. Here the sequenced sample was CD4+ T cells sorted from blood, taken at week 0. The chain is made from TRBV30 and TRBJ1-5; 8 of the junction bases match TRBD1. The CDR3 in this case is CAWSRGTTGDARSNQPQHF. The sequenced DNA is TGTGCCTGGAGTAGGGGCACGACAGGGGACGCTAGAAGCAATCAGCCCCAGCATTTT.